This T cell receptor (beta chain) stems from a study of cytomegalovirus exposure and HLA in healthy donors. Background on the study: Findings of an earlier analysis included 90 million to 120 million unique TCR beta sequences from roughly 200 million T cells.

This clone was found a few times. Antigen unknown. In germline, CDR1 is SGHRS, CDR2 YFSETQ. The CDR3 runs 15 residues. The junction had 12 bases not matched to a gene; V was cut back by 4 bases and J by 8 bases. Findings of the study overall: According to a later analysis, most TCR beta chains associated with CMV appeared HLA-restricted. The dataset shows that most TCR sequences were rare, while some public TCRs occurred in many donors.

The PCR ran on 60 Vbeta and 13 Jbeta primers. TCRdb's copy holds only in-frame clones and misses some; the assay was immunoSEQ multiplex PCR. The sample lists 150,000 to 200,000 clones, over 65% seen once, with under 5.5% in the top ten. The chain recombines TRBV5-1 with TRBJ1-2, with 9 bases matching TRBD1. Input material: PBMCs. This receptor was obtained from a man between 18 and 29 years old in good health and CMV-seropositive. The CDR3, as DNA: TGCGCCAGCAGCCCATGGACAGGGGATGGAGGGGGCTACACCTTC. This codes for CASSPWTGDGGGYTF.